The next 22 T cell receptor beta chains were all read from a single sample in a study of T cells in Graves' hyperthyroidism and ophthalmopathy. RNA transcripts yielded amplified TCR beta CDR3 regions. In the first-round RT-PCR of the TCR CDR3, the HTBI primer set was used. TCRdb itself ran the multiplex PCR reads through MiXCR, one entry per CDR3 protein. The sample includes more than 250,000 distinct CDR3 sequences, roughly 15% of them seen just once. The sequenced material came from blood. These receptors all come from a woman aged 45 to 65 with Graves' hyperthyroidism that later progressed to Graves' ophthalmopathy.

This clonotype was seen many times. The V gene is TRBV5-1, the J gene TRBJ2-5; TRBD2 aligns across 7 bases. V lost 4 bases, J lost 5 bases, and 11 bases stayed unmatched. In germline, CDR1 is SGHRS, CDR2 YFSETQ. The CDR3 has 15 amino acids. In nucleotides, the CDR3 is TGCGCCAGCAGCAGGCCTAGCGGCCGCGTGGAGACCCAGTACTTC. Protein sequence: CASSRPSGRVETQYF.

The gene calls are TRBV3-1 and TRBJ1-2, with 8 bases aligning to TRBD1. This CDR3 spans 15 amino acids. Trimming removed 3 bases from V and 2 bases from J; junction bases left unmatched: 5. The V gene's germline CDR1 is LGHDT and CDR2 YNNKEL (reference sequence). The CDR3 DNA reads as TGTGCCAGCAGCCACCATCGACAGGGGAACTATGGCTACACCTTC. It encodes CASSHHRQGNYGYTF.

This clonotype was recorded many times. Here the CDR3 reads CASSYIQVYEQYF. Written as DNA, the CDR3 is TGTGCCAGCAGCTATATACAGGTTTACGAGCAGTACTTC. The chain combines TRBV7-9 with TRBJ2-7; TRBD1 might be the D (5 bases). CDR1 SEHNR and CDR2 FQNEAQ come from the germline V gene (reference sequence). The CDR3 is 13 residues long. Trimming stripped 4 bases from V and 4 bases from J, with 11 bases between.

This clonotype showed up many times. J is TRBJ1-5 and V is TRBV10-3; D might be TRBD1 (5 bases). Looked up from germline, CDR1 is ENHRY and CDR2 is SYGVKD. The CDR3 covers 14 residues. The ends were cut back, 3 bases at V and 3 bases at J, with 9 bases in the middle. In DNA, the CDR3 is TGTGCCATCAGTGACCAGGGTAACAATCAGCCCCAGCATTTT. This sequence encodes CAISDQGNNQPQHF.

This clonotype was seen many times. The CDR3 DNA is TGCGCCAGCAGCGGCCGGGACAGGGGCAACAATGAGCAGTTCTTC. Translation gives CASSGRDRGNNEQFF. V is TRBV5-1 and J is TRBJ2-1; 10 bases map to TRBD1. The J segment lost 5 bases and the V segment lost 4 bases, leaving 6 bases of the junction unmatched. This CDR3 comprises 15 residues. The germline V gene encodes CDR1 SGHRS and CDR2 YFSETQ.

The rearrangement joins TRBV7-9 to TRBJ2-3; TRBD1 matches 7 bases. From germline, CDR1 is SEHNR and CDR2 FQNEAQ (reference sequence). The CDR3 extends over 15 amino acids. Trimming cost V 2 bases and J 3 bases; bases outside gene matches: 5. DNA of the CDR3: TGTGCCAGCAGCTTACGAGGGGGCGGAACAGATACGCAGTATTTT. Its protein product is CASSLRGGGTDTQYF. The full variable domain, completed using reference TRBV7-9 and TRBJ2-3, is DTGVSQNPRHKITKRGQNVTFRCDPISEHNRLYWYRQTLGQGPEFLTYFQNEAQLEKSRLLSDRFSAERPKGSFSTLEIQRTEQGDSAMYLCASSLRGGGTDTQYFGPGTRLTVL.

This clonotype showed up many times. This rearrangement joins TRBV5-6 to TRBJ2-1, with D possibly being TRBD1 (5 bases). Germline V gene data show CDR1 as SGHDT and CDR2 as YYEEEE. The CDR3 is 14 residues long. The V and J ends lost 3 bases and 10 bases respectively, with 17 bases between them. The CDR3 loop reads CASSSTGYNVEQFF. CDR3 DNA: TGTGCCAGCAGCTCAACAGGTTACAATGTCGAGCAGTTCTTC. The variable domain in full, completed from reference TRBV5-6 and TRBJ2-1, reads DAGVTQSPTHLIKTRGQQVTLRCSPKSGHDTVSWYQQALGQGPQFIFQYYEEEERQRGNFPDRFSGHQFPNYSSELNVNALLLGDSALYLCASSSTGYNVEQFFGPGTRLTVL.

The CDR3 nucleotides read TGTGCCATCACCTCCTTAGCGGGAGGGCGCACAGATACGCAGTATTTT. Amino acid sequence: CAITSLAGGRTDTQYF. The V and J genes are TRBV10-3 and TRBJ2-3; 11 bases align to TRBD2. The length of the CDR3 is 16 residues. Germline V gene sequence: CDR1 ENHRY, CDR2 SYGVKD. Germline trimming cut 7 bases from V and 1 base from J; bases unmatched to any gene: 7.

This clonotype has a handful of counts. The V gene is TRBV5-6, the J gene TRBJ2-7; TRBD2 might be the D (6 bases). The CDR3 has 14 amino acids. V lost 8 bases, J lost 1 base, and 16 bases lay in between. Per germline, CDR1 SGHDT and CDR2 YYEEEE. The CDR3 spells CASGKSGSSYEQYF. The CDR3 nucleotides read TGTGCCAGTGGGAAGTCCGGGAGTTCCTACGAGCAGTACTTC.

This clonotype has a count of ten or more. The chain carries TRBV20-1 and TRBJ2-5, with D perhaps matching TRBD1 or TRBD2 (5 bases each). The CDR3 has 14 residues. In germline, CDR1 is DFQATT, CDR2 SNEGSKA (reference sequence). V lost 5 bases to trimming and J lost 5 bases, with 18 bases between them. The chain's CDR3 is CSAEIGAGTETQYF. The CDR3 nucleotides read TGCAGTGCTGAGATTGGGGCGGGCACTGAGACCCAGTACTTC.

This clonotype was observed at least ten times. The chain links TRBV30 to TRBJ1-6; TRBD1 matches at 8 bases. V gave up 3 bases and J gave up 0 bases; unmatched junction bases: 4. This CDR3 comprises 16 residues. Germline V lookup: CDR1 GTSNPN, CDR2 SVGIG (reference sequence). CDR3 in amino acids: CAWRRTGSSYNSPLHF. CDR3 sequence (DNA): TGTGCCTGGAGGCGGACAGGGAGCTCCTATAATTCACCCCTCCACTTT. Drawing the rest from reference TRBV30 and TRBJ1-6, the complete variable domain is SQTIHQWPATLVQPVGSPLSLECTVEGTSNPNLYWYRQAAGRGLQLLFYSVGIGQISSEVPQNLSASRPQDRQFILSSKKLLLSDSGFYLCAWRRTGSSYNSPLHFGNGTRLTVT.

This clonotype was seen ten or more times. The CDR3 DNA reads as TGTGCCAGCAGCGAGCCAGGGTCCTACGAGCAGTACTTC. This sequence encodes CASSEPGSYEQYF. The V gene is TRBV28, the J gene TRBJ2-7, with D possibly TRBD1 on 5 matching bases. CDR1 is MDHEN and CDR2 is SYDVKM in the germline V gene. Trimming left V 6 bases short and J 1 base short, with 10 bases between. CDR3 size: 13 residues.

In its sample, this clonotype was seen a few times. The chain combines TRBV15 with TRBJ1-2, with D hard to call. The CDR3 runs 15 residues. Germline assignment: CDR1 LNHNV and CDR2 YYDKDF (reference sequence). V was pared by 0 bases and J by 4 bases, with 12 bases between. Here the CDR3 reads CATSRDRNGGYGYTF. The CDR3, as DNA: TGTGCCACCAGCAGAGATCGTAACGGAGGCTATGGCTACACCTTC.

This clonotype was picked up a small number of times. The V call is TRBV5-4, the J call TRBJ1-6; D is uncertain. Germline CDR1 and CDR2: SGHNT and YYREEE (reference sequence). This CDR3 spans 15 amino acids. Trimming left V 4 bases short and J 10 bases short, with 18 bases between. CDR3 loop: CASSGKTEPESPLHF. As DNA, the CDR3 is TGTGCCAGCAGCGGCAAGACCGAGCCGGAATCACCCCTCCACTTT.

On this clonotype itself: A much larger clone lies a single base off, so this may be a read error. The genes are TRBV28 and TRBJ1-4; TRBD1 aligns across 7 bases. The CDR3 is made up of 15 amino acids. The germline V gene encodes CDR1 MDHEN and CDR2 SYDVKM. CDR3 sequence: CASSAPTGTNERLFF. The DNA of the CDR3 is TGTGCCAGCAGTGCGCCGACAGGGACTAATGAAAGACTGTTTTTT.

For this clonotype: Just one base apart from a much larger clone, this may be a read error. This chain links TRBV15 with TRBJ1-1; no definite D call. Germline CDR1 is LNHNV and CDR2 is YYDKDF (reference sequence). This CDR3 has 15 residues. CDR3 bases: TGTGCCACCAGCCTGCGAGGAGTGGCATGGACTGAAGCTTCCTTT. This codes for CATSLRGVAWTEASF.

V gene TRBV6-4 combines with J gene TRBJ1-6; D possibly corresponds to TRBD1 (5 bases). The CDR3 sequence is 15 residues long. Germline values: CDR1 MRHNA, CDR2 SNTAGT. Trimming left V 0 bases short and J 5 bases short, with 8 bases between. The CDR3 loop is CASSDSGVDNSPLHF. CDR3 bases: TGTGCCAGCAGTGACTCAGGGGTGGATAATTCACCCCTCCACTTT.

This clonotype was seen ten or more times. This rearrangement joins TRBV6-2 or TRBV6-3 to TRBJ2-3; no clear D gene. The CDR3 runs to 17 residues. Trimming took 2 bases from V and 0 from J, leaving 15 bases between them. In germline, CDR1 is MNHEY, CDR2 SVGEGT. CDR3 nucleotides: TGTGCCAGCAGTTACGCTGTCGGCAGGCCTAGCACAGATACGCAGTATTTT. Translation gives CASSYAVGRPSTDTQYF.

This clonotype was picked up many times. The rearrangement joins TRBV12-5 to TRBJ2-1; 7 bases match TRBD1. The CDR3 has 13 amino acids. V gave up 4 bases and J gave up 3 bases; unmatched junction bases: 0. Germline CDR1 and CDR2: LGHNT and FRNRAP. CDR3: CASGSGGYNEQFF. The CDR3 nucleotides read TGTGCTAGTGGTTCAGGGGGCTACAATGAGCAGTTCTTC.

Worth noting for this clonotype: A read error may be the cause here, since a much bigger clone is one base away. CDR3 sequence reads: CAISPRGTEQFF. The CDR3, as DNA: TGTGCCATCAGTCCTCGGGGCACTGAGCAGTTCTTC. The chain links TRBV12-3 or TRBV12-4 to TRBJ2-1, with D perhaps TRBD1 or TRBD2 (5 bases each). CDR3 length: 12 amino acids.

The V call is TRBV19, the J call TRBJ2-2; 8 bases line up with TRBD1. V lost 1 base and J lost 7; bases outside the gene matches: 5. The V gene's germline CDR1 is LNHDA and CDR2 SQIVND (reference sequence). The length of the CDR3 is 15 residues. CDR3 bases: TGTGCCAGTAGTATAGGGACAGGGTCTGTCGGGGAGCTGTTTTTT. Protein: CASSIGTGSVGELFF.

This clonotype has ten or more counts. The gene calls are TRBV6-5 and TRBJ1-1; tentatively, D is TRBD1 (6 bases). From germline, CDR1 is MNHEY and CDR2 SVGAGI. V was pared by 2 bases and J by 5 bases, with 12 bases between. The CDR3 is 14 amino acids. The CDR3 DNA sequence: TGTGCCAGCAGTTACGGGGGGCGCCGGACTGAAGCTTTCTTT. It specifies CASSYGGRRTEAFF.